This TCR beta chain came from a study of blood T cell repertoires in COVID-19. V was pared by 1 base and J by 5 bases, with 14 bases between. Germline CDR1 is SGHVS and CDR2 is FQNEAQ. The CDR3 is 16 amino acids. Measured with immunoSEQ multiplex PCR; TCRdb has only the in-frame clones, and not every one. The sample includes about 100,000 clones, about 90% of them seen just once. The source is a man between 18 and 35 years old with COVID-19, enrolled during active disease. Sequenced material: peripheral blood. V gene TRBV7-8 combines with J gene TRBJ2-2, with D perhaps matching TRBD2 (6 bases). The CDR3 nucleotides are TGTGCCAGCAGCTTAGGAGTCCTAGCGCGGACCGGGGAGCTGTTTTTT. It codes for CASSLGVLARTGELFF.